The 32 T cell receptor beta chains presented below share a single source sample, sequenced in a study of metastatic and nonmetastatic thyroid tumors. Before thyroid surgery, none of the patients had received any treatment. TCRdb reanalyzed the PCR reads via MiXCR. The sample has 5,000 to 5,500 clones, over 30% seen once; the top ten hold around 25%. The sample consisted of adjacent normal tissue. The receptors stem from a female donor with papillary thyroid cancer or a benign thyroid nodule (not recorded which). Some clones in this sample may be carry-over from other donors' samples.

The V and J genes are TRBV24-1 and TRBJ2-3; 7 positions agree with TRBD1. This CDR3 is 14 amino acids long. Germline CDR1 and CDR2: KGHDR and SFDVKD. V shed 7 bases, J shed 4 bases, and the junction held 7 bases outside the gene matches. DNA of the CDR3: TGTGCCACCAGACGACAGGGCGGAGCAGATACGCAGTATTTT. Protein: CATRRQGGADTQYF.

The CDR3 is CASSFRRGDEQYF. Here the CDR3 DNA reads TGTGCCAGCAGTTTCAGGCGGGGAGACGAGCAGTACTTC. This rearrangement joins TRBV12-3 or TRBV12-4 to TRBJ2-7; TRBD2 is a possible D gene (6 bases). The CDR3 extends over 13 amino acids. The V end lost 3 bases, the J end lost 5 bases, and 11 bases lay between the germline ends.

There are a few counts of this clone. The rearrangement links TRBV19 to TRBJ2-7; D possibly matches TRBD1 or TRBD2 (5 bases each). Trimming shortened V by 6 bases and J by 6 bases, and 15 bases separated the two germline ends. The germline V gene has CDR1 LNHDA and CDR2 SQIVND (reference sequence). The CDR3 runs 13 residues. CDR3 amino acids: CASSPGPRAEQYF. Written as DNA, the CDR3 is TGTGCCAGTAGCCCGGGACCGCGCGCCGAGCAGTACTTC.

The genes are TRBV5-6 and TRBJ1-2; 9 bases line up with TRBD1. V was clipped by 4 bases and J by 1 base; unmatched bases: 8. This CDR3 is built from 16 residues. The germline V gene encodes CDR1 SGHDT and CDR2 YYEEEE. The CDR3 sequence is CASSTGQGGRNYGYTF. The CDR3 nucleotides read TGTGCCAGCAGCACGGGACAGGGCGGGCGTAACTATGGCTACACCTTC.

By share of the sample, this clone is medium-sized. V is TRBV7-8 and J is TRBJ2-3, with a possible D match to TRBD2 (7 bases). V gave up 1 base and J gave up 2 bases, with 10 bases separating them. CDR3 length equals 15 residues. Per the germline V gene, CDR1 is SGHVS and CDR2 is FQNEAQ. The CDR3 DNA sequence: TGTGCCAGCAGCTTAGGCGGGGGCTACACAGATACGCAGTATTTT. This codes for CASSLGGGYTDTQYF.

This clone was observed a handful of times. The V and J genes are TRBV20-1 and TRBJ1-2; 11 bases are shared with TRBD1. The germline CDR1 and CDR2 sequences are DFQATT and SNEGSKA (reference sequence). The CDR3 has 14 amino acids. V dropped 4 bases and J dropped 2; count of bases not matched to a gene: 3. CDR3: CSATRDRGNYGYTF. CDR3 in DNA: TGCAGTGCTACCCGGGACAGGGGGAACTATGGCTACACCTTC.

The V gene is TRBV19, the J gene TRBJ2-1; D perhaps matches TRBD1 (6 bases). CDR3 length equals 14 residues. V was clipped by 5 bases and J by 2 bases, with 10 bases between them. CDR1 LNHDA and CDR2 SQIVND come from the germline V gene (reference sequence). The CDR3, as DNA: TGTGCCAGTAGTCTACAGGGACCCTACAATGAGCAGTTCTTC. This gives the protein CASSLQGPYNEQFF.

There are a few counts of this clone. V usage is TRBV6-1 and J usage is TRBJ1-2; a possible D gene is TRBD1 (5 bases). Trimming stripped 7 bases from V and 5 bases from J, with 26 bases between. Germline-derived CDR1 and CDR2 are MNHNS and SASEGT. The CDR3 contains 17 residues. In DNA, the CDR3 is TGTGCCAGCACCCGTAGGTGGGGGAGTATCACCGATTATGGCTACACCTTC. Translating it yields CASTRRWGSITDYGYTF.

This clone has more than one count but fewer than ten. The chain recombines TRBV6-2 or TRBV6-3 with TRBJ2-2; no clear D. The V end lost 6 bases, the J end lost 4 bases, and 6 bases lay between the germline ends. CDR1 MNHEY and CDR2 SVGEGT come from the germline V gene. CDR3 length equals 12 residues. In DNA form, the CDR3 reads TGTGCCAGCAGCCAAGTCACCGGGGAGCTGTTTTTT. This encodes CASSQVTGELFF.

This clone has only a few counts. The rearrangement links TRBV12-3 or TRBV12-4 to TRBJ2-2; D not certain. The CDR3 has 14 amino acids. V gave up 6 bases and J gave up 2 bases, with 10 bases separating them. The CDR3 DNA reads TGTGCCAGCAGCGAGAGGCCTAACACCGGGGAGCTGTTTTTT. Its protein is CASSERPNTGELFF.

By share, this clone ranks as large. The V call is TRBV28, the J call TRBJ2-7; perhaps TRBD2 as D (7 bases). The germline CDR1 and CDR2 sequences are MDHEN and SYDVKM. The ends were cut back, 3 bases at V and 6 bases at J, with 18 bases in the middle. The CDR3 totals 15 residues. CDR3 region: CASSLGGPSPIEQYF. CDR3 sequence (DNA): TGTGCCAGCAGTTTGGGGGGGCCCTCCCCCATCGAGCAGTACTTC.

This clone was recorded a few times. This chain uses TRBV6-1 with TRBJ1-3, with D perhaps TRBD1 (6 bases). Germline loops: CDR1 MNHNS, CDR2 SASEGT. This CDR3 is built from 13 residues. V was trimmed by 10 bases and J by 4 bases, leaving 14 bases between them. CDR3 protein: CATFTGIGNTIYF. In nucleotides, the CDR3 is TGTGCCACCTTTACAGGGATCGGAAACACCATATATTTT.

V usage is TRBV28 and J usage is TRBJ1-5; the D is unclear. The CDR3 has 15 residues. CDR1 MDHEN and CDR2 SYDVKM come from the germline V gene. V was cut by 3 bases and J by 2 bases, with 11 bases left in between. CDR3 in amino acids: CASSFSGLGNQPQHF. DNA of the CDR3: TGTGCCAGCAGTTTTAGCGGGCTCGGCAATCAGCCCCAGCATTTT. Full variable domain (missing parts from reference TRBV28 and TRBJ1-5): DVKVTQSSRYLVKRTGEKVFLECVQDMDHENMFWYRQDPGLGLRLIYFSYDVKMKEKGDIPEGYSVSREKKERFSLILESASTNQTSMYLCASSFSGLGNQPQHFGDGTRLSIL.

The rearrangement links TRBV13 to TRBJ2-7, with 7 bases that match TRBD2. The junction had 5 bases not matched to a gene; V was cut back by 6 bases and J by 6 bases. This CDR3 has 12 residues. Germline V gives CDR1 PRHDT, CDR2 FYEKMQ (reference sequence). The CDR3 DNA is TGTGCCAGCAGTCGTAGCGGGTTCGAGCAGTACTTC. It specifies CASSRSGFEQYF.

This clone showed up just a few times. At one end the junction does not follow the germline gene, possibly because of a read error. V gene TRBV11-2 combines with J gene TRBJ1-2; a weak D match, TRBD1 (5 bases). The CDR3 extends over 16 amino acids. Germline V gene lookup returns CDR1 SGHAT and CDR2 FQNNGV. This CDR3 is CANSLGDQGRLYGHTF. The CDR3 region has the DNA TGTGCCAACAGCTTAGGGGATCAGGGACGGTTATATGGCCACACCTTC. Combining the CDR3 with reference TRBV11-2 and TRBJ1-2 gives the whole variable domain EAGVAQSPRYKIIEKRQSVAFWCNPISGHATLYWYQQILGQGPKLLIQFQNNGVVDDSQLPKDRFSAERLKGVDSTLKIQPAKLEDSAVYLCANSLGDQGRLYGHTFGSGTRLTVV.

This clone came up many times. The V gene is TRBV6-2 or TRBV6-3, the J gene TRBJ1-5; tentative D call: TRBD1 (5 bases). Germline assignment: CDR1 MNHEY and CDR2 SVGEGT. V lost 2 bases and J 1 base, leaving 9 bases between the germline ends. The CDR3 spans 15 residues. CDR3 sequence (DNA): TGTGCCAGCAGTTACCGTGGGGACAGCAATCAGCCCCAGCATTTT. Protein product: CASSYRGDSNQPQHF.

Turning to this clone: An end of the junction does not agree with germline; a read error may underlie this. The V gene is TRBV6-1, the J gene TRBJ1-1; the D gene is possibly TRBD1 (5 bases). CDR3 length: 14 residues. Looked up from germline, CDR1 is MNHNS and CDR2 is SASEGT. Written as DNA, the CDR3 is TGTGCCAGGACCGGGACGGCCAGGGACTCTGACGCTTTCTTT. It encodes CARTGTARDSDAFF.

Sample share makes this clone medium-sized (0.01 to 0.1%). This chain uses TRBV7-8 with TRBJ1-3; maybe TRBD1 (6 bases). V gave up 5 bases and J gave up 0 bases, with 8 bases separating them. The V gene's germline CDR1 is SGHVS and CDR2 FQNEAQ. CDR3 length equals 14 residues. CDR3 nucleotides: TGTGCCAGCAGCGAGGGGGTCTCTGGAAACACCATATATTTT. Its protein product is CASSEGVSGNTIYF.

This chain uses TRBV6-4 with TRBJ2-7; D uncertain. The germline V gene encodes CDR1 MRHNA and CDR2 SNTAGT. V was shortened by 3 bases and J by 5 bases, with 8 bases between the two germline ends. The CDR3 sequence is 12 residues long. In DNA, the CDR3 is TGTGCCAGCAGTGAAGTAGGCGACGAGCAGTACGTC. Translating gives CASSEVGDEQYV.

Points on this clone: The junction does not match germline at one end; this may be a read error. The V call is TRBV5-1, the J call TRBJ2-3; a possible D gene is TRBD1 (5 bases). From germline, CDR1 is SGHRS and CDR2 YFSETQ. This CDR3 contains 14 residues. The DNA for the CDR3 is TGCGCCAGCAGCACCAATTGGGGCACTGATACGCAGTATTTT. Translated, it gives CASSTNWGTDTQYF.

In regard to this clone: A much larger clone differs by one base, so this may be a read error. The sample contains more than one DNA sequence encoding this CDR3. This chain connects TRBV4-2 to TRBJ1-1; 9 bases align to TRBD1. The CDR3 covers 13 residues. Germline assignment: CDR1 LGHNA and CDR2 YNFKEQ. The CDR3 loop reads CASRQGVNTEAFF. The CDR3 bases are TGTGCTAGCAGACAGGGGGTTAACACTGAAGCTTTCTTT.

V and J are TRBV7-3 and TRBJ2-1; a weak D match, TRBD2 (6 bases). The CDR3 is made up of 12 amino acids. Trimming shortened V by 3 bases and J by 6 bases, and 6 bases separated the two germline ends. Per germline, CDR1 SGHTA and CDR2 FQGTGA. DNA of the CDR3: TGTGCCAGCAGCTTTAGCGGCAATGAGCAGTTCTTC. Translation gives CASSFSGNEQFF.

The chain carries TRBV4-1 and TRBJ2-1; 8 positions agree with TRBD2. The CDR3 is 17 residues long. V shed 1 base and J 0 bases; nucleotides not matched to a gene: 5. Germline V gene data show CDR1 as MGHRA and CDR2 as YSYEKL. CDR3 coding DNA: TGCGCCAGCAGCCAAGGGTCGGGGACTAGCTCCTACAATGAGCAGTTCTTC. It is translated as CASSQGSGTSSYNEQFF.

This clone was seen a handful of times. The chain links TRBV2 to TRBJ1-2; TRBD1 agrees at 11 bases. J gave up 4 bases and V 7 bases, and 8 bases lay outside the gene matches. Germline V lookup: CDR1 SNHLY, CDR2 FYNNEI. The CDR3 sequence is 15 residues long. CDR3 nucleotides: TGTGCCAGCACCGGACAGGGGGCGCAAAGCTATGGCTACACCTTC. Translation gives CASTGQGAQSYGYTF.

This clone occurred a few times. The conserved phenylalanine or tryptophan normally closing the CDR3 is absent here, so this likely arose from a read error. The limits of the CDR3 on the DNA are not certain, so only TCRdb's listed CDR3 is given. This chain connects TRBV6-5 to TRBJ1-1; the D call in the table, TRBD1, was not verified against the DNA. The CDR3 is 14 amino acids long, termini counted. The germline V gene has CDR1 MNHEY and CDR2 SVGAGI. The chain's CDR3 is CESSYSTILGGLMV.

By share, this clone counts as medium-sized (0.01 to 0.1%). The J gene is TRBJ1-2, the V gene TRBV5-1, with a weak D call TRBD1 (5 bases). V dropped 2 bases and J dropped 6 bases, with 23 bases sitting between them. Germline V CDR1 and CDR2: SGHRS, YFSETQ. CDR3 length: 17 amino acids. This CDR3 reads CASSLGVGHHGSHGYTF. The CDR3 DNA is TGCGCCAGCAGCTTAGGGGTCGGACATCACGGAAGTCATGGCTACACCTTC.

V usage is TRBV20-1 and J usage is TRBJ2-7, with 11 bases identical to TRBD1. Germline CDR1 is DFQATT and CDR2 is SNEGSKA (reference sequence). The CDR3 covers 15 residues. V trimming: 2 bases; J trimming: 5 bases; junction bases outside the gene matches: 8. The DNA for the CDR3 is TGCAGTGCTAGACCCGGACAGGGGGCGACACACGAGCAGTACTTC. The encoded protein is CSARPGQGATHEQYF.

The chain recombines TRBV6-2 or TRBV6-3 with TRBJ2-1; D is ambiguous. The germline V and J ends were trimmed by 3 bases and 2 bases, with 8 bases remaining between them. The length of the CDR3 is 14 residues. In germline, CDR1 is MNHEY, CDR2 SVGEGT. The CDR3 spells CASSYRRTYNEQFF. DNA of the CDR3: TGTGCCAGCAGTTATCGGCGTACCTACAATGAGCAGTTCTTC.

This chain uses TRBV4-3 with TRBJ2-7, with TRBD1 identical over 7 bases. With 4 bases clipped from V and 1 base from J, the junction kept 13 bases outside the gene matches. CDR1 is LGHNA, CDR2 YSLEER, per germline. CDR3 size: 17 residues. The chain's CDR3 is CASSRTMPRDRSYEQYF. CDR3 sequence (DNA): TGCGCCAGCAGCCGAACCATGCCCCGGGACAGATCCTACGAGCAGTACTTC.

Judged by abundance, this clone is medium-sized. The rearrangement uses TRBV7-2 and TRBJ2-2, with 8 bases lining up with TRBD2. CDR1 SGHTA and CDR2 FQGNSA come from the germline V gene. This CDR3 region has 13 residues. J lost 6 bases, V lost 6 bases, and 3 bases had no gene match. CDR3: CASSPGGAGELFF. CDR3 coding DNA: TGTGCCAGCAGTCCGGGGGGGGCCGGGGAGCTGTTTTTT.

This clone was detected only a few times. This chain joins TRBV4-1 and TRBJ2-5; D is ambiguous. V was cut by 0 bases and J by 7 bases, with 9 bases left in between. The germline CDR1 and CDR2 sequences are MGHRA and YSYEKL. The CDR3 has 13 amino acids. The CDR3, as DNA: TGCGCCAGCAGCCAAGATGGAGTGCTGACCCAGTACTTC. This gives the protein CASSQDGVLTQYF.

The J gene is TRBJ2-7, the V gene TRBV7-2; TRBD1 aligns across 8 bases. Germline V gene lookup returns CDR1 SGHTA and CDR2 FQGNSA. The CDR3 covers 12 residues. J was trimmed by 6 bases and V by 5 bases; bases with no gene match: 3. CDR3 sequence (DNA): TGTGCCAGCAGCCCCGACAGGGGCGAGCAGTACTTC. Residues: CASSPDRGEQYF.